This TCR beta chain was sequenced during a study of blood T cell repertoires in COVID-19. Here immunoSEQ multiplex PCR was the method, and the copy in TCRdb shows in-frame clones only, minus some. This repertoire shows 300,000 or so clones, 80% to 90% found once; its top ten account for less than 11%. This clone has only one observation. Individuals aged 18 to 89 years were recruited from fewer than 30 US areas. Two negative PCRs, clearance, or symptom resolution were required of recovered Cohort 3 donors. Germline V gene data show CDR1 as GTSNPN and CDR2 as SVGIG (reference sequence). CDR3 length: 13 residues. Trimming removed 5 bases from V and 0 bases from J; junction bases left unmatched: 2.

Source material: PBMCs or T cells enriched from blood (not recorded which). The chain is built from TRBV30 and TRBJ2-7; 9 bases are shared with TRBD1. The TCR was taken from a woman aged 18-30 years who had recovered from COVID-19. This CDR3 is CAWGTGSSYEQYF. As DNA, the CDR3 is TGTGCCTGGGGGACAGGGAGCTCCTACGAGCAGTACTTC.